This passage covers 20 T cell receptor beta chains from one sample sequenced in a study of STAT5B mutations in CD4+ large granular lymphocyte leukemia. Sequencing used immunoSEQ multiplex PCR; TCRdb keeps in-frame clones, though not all of them. The sample has under 40,000 clones; approximately 76% are singletons. The sample consisted of CD4+ T cells from blood buffy coats. All receptors come from a human donor in good health.

V and J are TRBV28 and TRBJ1-2; D remains ambiguous. This CDR3 has 11 amino acids. The germline V gene has CDR1 MDHEN and CDR2 SYDVKM. Trimming removed 10 bases from V and 6 bases from J, with 12 bases in between. The CDR3 loop is CATRTGNGYTF. CDR3 coding DNA: TGTGCCACCCGGACGGGCAATGGCTACACCTTC.

This clone showed up just a few times. The chain is built from TRBV19 and TRBJ1-5; a possible D gene is TRBD1 (6 bases). The CDR3 has 14 amino acids. Germline CDR1 is LNHDA and CDR2 is SQIVND (reference sequence). Trimming left V 5 bases short and J 7 bases short, with 15 bases between. CDR3 bases: TGTGCCAGTAGTGCCCGGGACACTTTACAGCCCCAGCATTTT. Its protein is CASSARDTLQPQHF.

This rearrangement joins TRBV6-6 to TRBJ1-1, with a weak D call TRBD1 (5 bases). The CDR3 sequence is 14 residues long. V lost 6 bases and J lost 2, with 13 bases in between. Germline-derived CDR1 and CDR2 are MNHNY and SVGAGI (reference sequence). The CDR3 nucleotides are TGTGCCAGCAGCCGGGGGACGGCTAACACTGAAGCTTTCTTT. It encodes CASSRGTANTEAFF.

The V and J genes are TRBV28 and TRBJ2-7; either TRBD1 or TRBD2 may supply D (5 bases each). The CDR3 extends over 14 amino acids. Trimming shortened V by 2 bases and J by 2 bases, and 10 bases separated the two germline ends. Germline V gives CDR1 MDHEN, CDR2 SYDVKM. Here the CDR3 DNA reads TGTGCCAGCAGTTTAGTGGGGGATCCCTACGAGCAGTACTTC. Its translation is CASSLVGDPYEQYF.

CDR3 region: CASTIGQSNSPLHF. The CDR3 DNA reads TGTGCCAGTACGATCGGACAGAGTAATTCACCCCTCCACTTT. V and J are TRBV19 and TRBJ1-6; perhaps TRBD1 as D (6 bases). There are 14 residues in the CDR3. Germline CDR1 and CDR2: LNHDA and SQIVND (reference sequence). V lost 7 bases, J lost 6 bases, and 13 bases lay in between. The variable domain in full, with the rest retrieved from reference TRBV19 and TRBJ1-6, is DGGITQSPKYLFRKEGQNVTLSCEQNLNHDAMYWYRQDPGQGLRLIYYSQIVNDFQKGDIAEGYSVSREKKESFPLTVTSAQKNPTAFYLCASTIGQSNSPLHFGNGTRLTVT.

J is TRBJ1-1 and V is TRBV15; D may be TRBD1 (6 bases). Trimming took off 4 bases at V and 1 base at J, with 16 bases between the two ends. From germline, CDR1 is LNHNV and CDR2 YYDKDF (reference sequence). The CDR3 runs 16 residues. CDR3 loop: CATSTGTLTWNTEAFF. CDR3 coding DNA: TGTGCCACCAGCACCGGGACACTTACCTGGAACACTGAAGCTTTCTTT.

V usage is TRBV6-1 and J usage is TRBJ1-1, with no clear D. Trimming left V 2 bases short and J 1 base short, with 5 bases between. The CDR3 totals 13 residues. Germline CDR1 is MNHNS and CDR2 is SASEGT. CDR3 nucleotide sequence: TGTGCCAGCAGTGAAAATAGGAACACTGAAGCTTTCTTT. As protein: CASSENRNTEAFF.

The rearrangement links TRBV6-4 to TRBJ2-3; 10 bases fit TRBD2. The CDR3 runs to 14 residues. In germline, CDR1 is MRHNA, CDR2 SNTAGT. V lost 5 bases, J lost 6 bases, and 5 bases stayed unmatched. CDR3 nucleotide sequence: TGTGCCAGCAGTCTACTAGCGGGGAAGGATACGCAGTATTTT. Translation gives CASSLLAGKDTQYF.

The gene calls are TRBV5-4 and TRBJ1-2; D unresolved. V gave up 6 bases and J gave up 0 bases, with 6 bases separating them. Germline lookup yields CDR1 SGHNT and CDR2 YYREEE (reference sequence). This CDR3 contains 12 residues. In DNA, the CDR3 is TGTGCCAGCAAGGTAGCTAACTATGGCTACACCTTC. Its translation is CASKVANYGYTF.

The chain joins TRBV11-2 to TRBJ1-1; D remains ambiguous. In germline, CDR1 is SGHAT, CDR2 FQNNGV. Trimming took off 7 bases at V and 1 base at J, with 13 bases between the two ends. This CDR3 comprises 14 residues. The CDR3 region is CASTARLGNTEAFF. The CDR3 nucleotides are TGTGCCAGCACCGCACGATTGGGGAACACTGAAGCTTTCTTT.

V and J are TRBV5-1 and TRBJ2-6; TRBD1 matches at 7 bases. J was trimmed by 0 bases and V by 4 bases; bases with no gene match: 10. The CDR3 runs 18 residues. CDR1 is SGHRS, CDR2 YFSETQ, per germline. CDR3 sequence: CASSIWTGLISGANVLTF. The CDR3 nucleotides are TGCGCCAGCAGCATTTGGACAGGTCTTATCTCTGGGGCCAACGTCCTGACTTTC.

The chain recombines TRBV27 with TRBJ2-2; 12 positions agree with TRBD2. The CDR3 spans 16 residues. With V trimmed by 4 bases and J by 3 bases, 3 bases remained unmatched. CDR1 and CDR2 (germline): MNHEY, SMNVEV (reference sequence). The CDR3 region has the DNA TGTGCCAGCAGTTCCGGACTAGCGGGGTACACCGGGGAGCTGTTTTTT. It encodes CASSSGLAGYTGELFF.

This clone was found once. In DNA, the CDR3 is TGTGCCACCAGCAGAGATAATCGGCAGGGTAACGAAAAACTGTTTTTT. This sequence encodes CATSRDNRQGNEKLFF. The V gene is TRBV15, the J gene TRBJ1-4; D is perhaps TRBD1 (5 bases). The germline CDR1 and CDR2 sequences are LNHNV and YYDKDF (reference sequence). The CDR3 runs to 16 residues. With 0 bases removed from V and 8 bases from J, the gap between germline ends came to 16 bases.

The table lists this clone with a count of one. This sequence joins TRBV19 and TRBJ2-5; TRBD1 matches at 7 bases. This CDR3 region has 13 residues. Losses at the gene ends were 8 bases for V and 1 base for J; bases not matched to a gene: 4. Germline-derived CDR1 and CDR2 are LNHDA and SQIVND (reference sequence). CDR3 in DNA: TGTGCCAGTGCGACAGGGCTCCAAGAGACCCAGTACTTC. Its translation: CASATGLQETQYF.

The genes are TRBV29-1 and TRBJ2-3; D is perhaps TRBD2 (6 bases). The CDR3 runs 12 residues. Deletions cut 2 bases from V and 6 bases from J, with 9 bases between. Germline V gene data show CDR1 as SQVTM and CDR2 as ANQGSEA. CDR3 nucleotides: TGCAGCGTTGAACGGGCGGGGGATACGCAGTATTTT. The encoded protein is CSVERAGDTQYF.

In its sample, this clone was seen a few times. DNA of the CDR3: TGTGCCAGCAGCTTAGCGGGGGGTGTCGGCTTCTACGAGCAGTACTTC. Translating gives CASSLAGGVGFYEQYF. The V gene is TRBV7-9, the J gene TRBJ2-7; D is possibly TRBD2 (6 bases). From germline, CDR1 is SEHNR and CDR2 FQNEAQ (reference sequence). The length of the CDR3 is 16 residues. Trimming left V 0 bases short and J 3 bases short, with 15 bases between.

The chain couples TRBV7-3 to TRBJ1-1; no firm D call. Germline loops: CDR1 SGHTA, CDR2 FQGTGA. Trimming removed 0 bases from V and 1 base from J, with 6 bases in between. The CDR3 totals 14 residues. In nucleotides, the CDR3 is TGTGCCAGCAGCTTAACCGCAGCGAACACTGAAGCTTTCTTT. This translates into CASSLTAANTEAFF.

This chain links TRBV7-6 with TRBJ2-7; 11 positions agree with TRBD1. Germline lookup yields CDR1 SGHVS and CDR2 FNYEAQ. The V and J ends lost 4 bases and 6 bases, in that order; junction bases with no gene match: 11. The CDR3 extends over 16 amino acids. The chain's CDR3 is CASSSQPGQGGGEQYF. The DNA of the CDR3 is TGTGCCAGCAGCTCCCAACCGGGACAGGGGGGAGGCGAGCAGTACTTC.

The chain has TRBV5-5 and TRBJ2-1; 8 bases line up with TRBD1. The germline gives CDR1 SGHKS, CDR2 YYEKEE (reference sequence). The V gene end was trimmed by 4 bases and the J gene end by 6 bases; junction bases not matched to a gene: 6. This CDR3 is built from 14 residues. The CDR3 nucleotides read TGTGCCAGCAGCCTCCTAACAGGGGGCAATGAGCAGTTCTTC. Protein sequence: CASSLLTGGNEQFF. Full variable domain (missing parts from reference TRBV5-5 and TRBJ2-1): DAGVTQSPTHLIKTRGQQVTLRCSPISGHKSVSWYQQVLGQGPQFIFQYYEKEERGRGNFPDRFSARQFPNYSSELNVNALLLGDSALYLCASSLLTGGNEQFFGPGTRLTVL.

The V and J genes are TRBV10-3 and TRBJ2-5; 10 bases match TRBD1. With 4 bases clipped from V and 5 bases from J, the junction kept 7 bases outside the gene matches. CDR3 length: 15 residues. From germline, CDR1 is ENHRY and CDR2 SYGVKD. The CDR3: CAISARQGALETQYF. The CDR3 nucleotides read TGTGCCATCAGTGCACGACAGGGGGCGCTTGAGACCCAGTACTTC.